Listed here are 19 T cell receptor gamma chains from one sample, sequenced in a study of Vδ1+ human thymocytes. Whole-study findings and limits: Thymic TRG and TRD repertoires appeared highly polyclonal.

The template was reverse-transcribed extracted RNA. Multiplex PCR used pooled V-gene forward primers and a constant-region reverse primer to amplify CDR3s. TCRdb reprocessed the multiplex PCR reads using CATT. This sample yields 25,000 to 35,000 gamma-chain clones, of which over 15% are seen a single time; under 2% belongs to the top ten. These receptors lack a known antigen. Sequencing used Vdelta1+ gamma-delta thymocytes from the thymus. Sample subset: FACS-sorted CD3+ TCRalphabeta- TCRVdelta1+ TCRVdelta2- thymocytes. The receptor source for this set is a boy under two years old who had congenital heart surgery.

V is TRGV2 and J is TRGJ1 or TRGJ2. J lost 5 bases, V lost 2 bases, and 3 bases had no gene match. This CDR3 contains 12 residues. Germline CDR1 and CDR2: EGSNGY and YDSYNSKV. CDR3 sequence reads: CATWDAHYKKLF. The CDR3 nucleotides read TGTGCCACCTGGGACGCCCATTATAAGAAACTCTTT.

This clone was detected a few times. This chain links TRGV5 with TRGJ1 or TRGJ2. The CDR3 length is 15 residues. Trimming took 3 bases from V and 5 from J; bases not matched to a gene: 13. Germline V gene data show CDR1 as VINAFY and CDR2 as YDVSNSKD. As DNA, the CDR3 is TGTGCCACCTGGGACGACCCTTCGAGGGATTATAAGAAACTCTTT. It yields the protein CATWDDPSRDYKKLF.

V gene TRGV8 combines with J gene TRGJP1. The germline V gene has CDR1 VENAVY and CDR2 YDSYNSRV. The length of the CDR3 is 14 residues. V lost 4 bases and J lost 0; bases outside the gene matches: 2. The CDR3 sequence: CATWENTTGWFKIF. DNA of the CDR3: TGTGCCACCTGGGAGAATACCACTGGTTGGTTCAAGATATTT.

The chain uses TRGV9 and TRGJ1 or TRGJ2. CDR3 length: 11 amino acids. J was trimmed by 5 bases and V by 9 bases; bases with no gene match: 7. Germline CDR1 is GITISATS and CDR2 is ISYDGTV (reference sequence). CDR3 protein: CALIRDYKKLF. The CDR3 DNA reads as TGTGCCTTGATCAGGGATTATAAGAAACTCTTT.

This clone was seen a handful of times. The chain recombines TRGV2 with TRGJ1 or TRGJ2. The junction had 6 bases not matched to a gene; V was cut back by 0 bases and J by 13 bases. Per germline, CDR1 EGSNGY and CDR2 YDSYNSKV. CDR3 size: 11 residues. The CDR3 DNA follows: TGTGCCACCTGGGACGGGCTAATTAAACTCTTT. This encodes CATWDGLIKLF.

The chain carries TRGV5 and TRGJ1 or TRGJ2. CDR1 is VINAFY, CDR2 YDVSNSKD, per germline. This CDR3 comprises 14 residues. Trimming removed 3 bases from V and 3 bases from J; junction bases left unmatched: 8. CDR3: CATWDLGSYYKKLF. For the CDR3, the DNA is TGTGCCACCTGGGACCTTGGATCTTATTATAAGAAACTCTTT.

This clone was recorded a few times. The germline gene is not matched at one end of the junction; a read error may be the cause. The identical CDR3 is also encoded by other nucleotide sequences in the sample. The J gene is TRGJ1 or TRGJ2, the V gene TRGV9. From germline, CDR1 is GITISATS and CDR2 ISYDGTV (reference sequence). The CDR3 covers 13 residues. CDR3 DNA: TGCGCCTTGTGGGAGGTGCGGGGTTATAAGAAACTCTTT. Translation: CALWEVRGYKKLF.

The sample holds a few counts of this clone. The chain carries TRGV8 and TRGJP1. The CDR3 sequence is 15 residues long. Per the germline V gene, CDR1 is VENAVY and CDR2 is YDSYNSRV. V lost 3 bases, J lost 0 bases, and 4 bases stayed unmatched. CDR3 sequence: CATWDPNTTGWFKIF. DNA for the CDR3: TGTGCCACCTGGGATCCGAATACCACTGGTTGGTTCAAGATATTT.

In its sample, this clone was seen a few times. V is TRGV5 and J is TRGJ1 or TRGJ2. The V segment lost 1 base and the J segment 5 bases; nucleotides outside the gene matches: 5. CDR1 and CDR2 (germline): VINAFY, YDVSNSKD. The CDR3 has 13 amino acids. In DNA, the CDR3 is TGTGCCACCTGGGACAGATTTGATTATAAGAAACTCTTT. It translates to CATWDRFDYKKLF.

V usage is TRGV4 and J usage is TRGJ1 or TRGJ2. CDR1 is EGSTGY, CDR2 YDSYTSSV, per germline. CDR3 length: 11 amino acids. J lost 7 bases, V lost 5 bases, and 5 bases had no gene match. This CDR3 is CATWGAYKKLF. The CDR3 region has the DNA TGTGCCACCTGGGGTGCATATAAGAAACTCTTT.

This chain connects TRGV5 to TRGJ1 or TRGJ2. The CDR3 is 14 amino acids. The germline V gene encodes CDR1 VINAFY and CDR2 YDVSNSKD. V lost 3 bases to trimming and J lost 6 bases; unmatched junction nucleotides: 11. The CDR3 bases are TGTGCCACCTGGGACGGGCTAACTTCTTATAAGAAACTCTTT. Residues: CATWDGLTSYKKLF.

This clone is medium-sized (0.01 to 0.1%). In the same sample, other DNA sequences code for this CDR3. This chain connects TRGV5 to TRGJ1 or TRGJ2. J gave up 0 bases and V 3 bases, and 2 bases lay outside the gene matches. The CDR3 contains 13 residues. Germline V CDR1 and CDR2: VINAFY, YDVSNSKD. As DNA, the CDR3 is TGTGCCACCTGGGACTTGAATTATTATAAGAAACTCTTT. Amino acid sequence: CATWDLNYYKKLF.

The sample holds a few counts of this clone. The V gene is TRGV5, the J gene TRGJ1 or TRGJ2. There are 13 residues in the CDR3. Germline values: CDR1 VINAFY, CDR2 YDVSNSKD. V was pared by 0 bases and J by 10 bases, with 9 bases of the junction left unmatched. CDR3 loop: CATWDRKGSKKLF. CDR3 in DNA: TGTGCCACCTGGGACAGGAAGGGGTCAAAGAAACTCTTT.

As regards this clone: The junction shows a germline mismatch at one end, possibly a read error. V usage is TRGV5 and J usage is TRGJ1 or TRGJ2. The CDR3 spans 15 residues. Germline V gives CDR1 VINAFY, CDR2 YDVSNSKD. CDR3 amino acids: CAAWDTPSGYYKKLF. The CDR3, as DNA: TGTGCCGCCTGGGACACCCCTTCGGGTTATTATAAGAAACTCTTT.

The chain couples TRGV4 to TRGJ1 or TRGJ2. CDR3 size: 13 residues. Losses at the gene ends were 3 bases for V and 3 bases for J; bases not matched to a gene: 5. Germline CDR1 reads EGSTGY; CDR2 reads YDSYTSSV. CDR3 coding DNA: TGTGCCACCTGGGATCGACGTTATTATAAGAAACTCTTT. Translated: CATWDRRYYKKLF.

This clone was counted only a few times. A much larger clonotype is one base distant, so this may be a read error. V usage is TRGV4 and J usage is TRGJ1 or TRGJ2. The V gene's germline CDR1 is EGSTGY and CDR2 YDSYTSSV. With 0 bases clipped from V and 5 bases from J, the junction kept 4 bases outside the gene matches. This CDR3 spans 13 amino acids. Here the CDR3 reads CATWDGDDYKKLF. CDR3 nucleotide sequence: TGTGCCACCTGGGATGGGGATGATTATAAGAAACTCTTT.

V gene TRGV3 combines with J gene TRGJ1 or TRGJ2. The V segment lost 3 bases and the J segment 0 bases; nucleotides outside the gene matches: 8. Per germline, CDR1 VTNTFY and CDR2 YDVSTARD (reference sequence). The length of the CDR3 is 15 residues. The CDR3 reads CATWDCSSNYYKKLF. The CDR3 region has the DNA TGTGCCACCTGGGACTGTTCCTCGAATTATTATAAGAAACTCTTT.

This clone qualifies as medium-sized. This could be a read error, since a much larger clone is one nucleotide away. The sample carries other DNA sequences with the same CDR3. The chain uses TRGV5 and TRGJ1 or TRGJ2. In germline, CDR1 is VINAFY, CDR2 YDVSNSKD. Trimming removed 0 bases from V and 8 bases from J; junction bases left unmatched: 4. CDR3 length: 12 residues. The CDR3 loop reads CATWDRPHKKLF. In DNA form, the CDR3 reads TGTGCCACCTGGGACAGGCCTCATAAGAAACTCTTT.

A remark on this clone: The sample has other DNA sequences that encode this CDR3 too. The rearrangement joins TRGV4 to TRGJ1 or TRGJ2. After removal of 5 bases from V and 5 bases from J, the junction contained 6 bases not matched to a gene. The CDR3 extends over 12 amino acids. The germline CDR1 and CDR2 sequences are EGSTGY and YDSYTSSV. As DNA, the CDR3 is TGTGCCACCTGGGTGACCCATTATAAGAAACTCTTT. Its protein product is CATWVTHYKKLF.